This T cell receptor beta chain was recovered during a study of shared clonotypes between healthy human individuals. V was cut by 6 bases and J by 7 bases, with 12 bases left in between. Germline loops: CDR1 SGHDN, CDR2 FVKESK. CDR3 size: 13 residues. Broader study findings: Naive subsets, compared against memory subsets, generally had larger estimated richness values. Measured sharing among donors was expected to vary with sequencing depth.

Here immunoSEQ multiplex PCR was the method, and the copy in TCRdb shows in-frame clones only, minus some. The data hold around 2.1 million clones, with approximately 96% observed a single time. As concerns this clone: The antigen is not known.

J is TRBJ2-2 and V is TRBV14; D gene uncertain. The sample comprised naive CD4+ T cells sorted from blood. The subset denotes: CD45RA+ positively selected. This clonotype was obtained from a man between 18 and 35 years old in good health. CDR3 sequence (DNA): TGTGCCAGCAGACCCAGCCAGGTCGGGGAGCTGTTTTTT. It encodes CASRPSQVGELFF. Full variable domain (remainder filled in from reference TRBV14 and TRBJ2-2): EAGVTQFPSHSVIEKGQTVTLRCDPISGHDNLYWYRRVMGKEIKFLLHFVKESKQDESGMPNNRFLAERTGGTYSTLKVQPAELEDSGVYFCASRPSQVGELFFGEGSRLTVL.